Described below is a single TCR beta chain sequence and its context. The data were taken from a study of identical twins. Trimming took off 3 bases at V and 8 bases at J, with 8 bases between the two ends. Germline V lookup: CDR1 SEHNR, CDR2 FQNEAQ (reference sequence). This CDR3 comprises 12 residues. TCRdb re-called the 5' RACE reads through MiXCR, storing one row per CDR3 protein. This table holds some 690,000 distinct CDR3 sequences, less than 25% found once. These data were also reused for a study on T cells expressing NK-cell markers.

Sequencing was performed on PBMCs. The chain joins TRBV7-9 to TRBJ2-1, with D uncertain. The TCR comes from a young woman in good health. The chain's CDR3 is CASSFPGHEQFF. The DNA of the CDR3 is TGTGCCAGCAGCTTCCCCGGGCATGAGCAGTTCTTC.